This T cell receptor beta chain derives from a study of cytomegalovirus exposure and HLA in healthy donors. General study results and limits: A later analysis reportedly found that, within productive TCRs, an Asian-associated ancestry cluster had fewer N-insertions than the mean observed across the approximately 600 donors.

PCR used 60 Vbeta primers and 13 Jbeta primers. The protocol was immunoSEQ multiplex PCR, while the TCRdb copy is restricted to in-frame clones and leaves out a portion. This sample carries 150,000 to 200,000 clones, over 80% of them seen once, and the ten largest clones take roughly 4%. CDR3 length: 18 residues. Germline CDR1 reads LGHNA; CDR2 reads YSLEER. Trimming took 0 bases from V and 7 from J, leaving 22 bases between them. As concerns this clone: Its specificity is unknown.

Nominally healthy donors were sampled, though unrecorded immune exposures were likely. The TCR sequence derives from a man aged 50-60 years in good health and CMV-seropositive. The V gene is TRBV4-3, the J gene TRBJ1-5; D is possibly TRBD1 (6 bases). The source material was PBMCs. The CDR3 coding sequence is TGCGCCAGCAGCCAAGATACCCCGCAGGGGTCCCCAGGGCAGCCCCAGCATTTT. Translating gives CASSQDTPQGSPGQPQHF.